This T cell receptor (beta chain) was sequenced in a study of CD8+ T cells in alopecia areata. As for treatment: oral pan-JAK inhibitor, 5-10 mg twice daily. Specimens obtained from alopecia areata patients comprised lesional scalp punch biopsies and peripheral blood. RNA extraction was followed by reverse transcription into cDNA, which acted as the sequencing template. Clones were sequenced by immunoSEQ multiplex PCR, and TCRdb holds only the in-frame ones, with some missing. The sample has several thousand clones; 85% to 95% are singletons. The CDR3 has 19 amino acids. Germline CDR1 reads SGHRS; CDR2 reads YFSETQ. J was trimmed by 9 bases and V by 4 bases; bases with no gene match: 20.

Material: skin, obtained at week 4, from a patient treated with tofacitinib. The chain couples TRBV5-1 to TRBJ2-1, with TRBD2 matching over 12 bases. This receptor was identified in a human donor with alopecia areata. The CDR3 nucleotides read TGCGCCAGCAGCGGCGGACTAGCGGGGACGTCTGGGGGAGGCGTTGAGCAGTTCTTC. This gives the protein CASSGGLAGTSGGGVEQFF. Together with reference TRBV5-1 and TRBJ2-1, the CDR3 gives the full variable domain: KAGVTQTPRYLIKTRGQQVTLSCSPISGHRSVSWYQQTPGQGLQFLFEYFSETQRNKGNFPGRFSGRQFSNSRSEMNVSTLELGDSALYLCASSGGLAGTSGGGVEQFFGPGTRLTVL.